The 6 T cell receptor beta chains given below trace back to one sample, sequenced in a study of shared clonotypes between healthy human individuals. The table came from immunoSEQ multiplex PCR; TCRdb's copy has only in-frame clones and leaves some out. The sample shows 2 million to 3 million clones, roughly 93% of them seen only once. Sample: naive CD4+ T cells from PBMCs. The subset was: CD45RA+ positively selected. The origin of the receptors is a man between 18 and 35 years old in good health. Some clones in this sample may be carry-over from other donors' samples.

The chain recombines TRBV9 with TRBJ2-7, with 13 bases lining up with TRBD2. After removal of 3 bases from V and 2 bases from J, the junction contained 14 bases not matched to a gene. Germline CDR1 reads SGDLS; CDR2 reads YYNGEE. This CDR3 contains 19 residues. CDR3 nucleotide sequence: TGTGCCAGCAGCGGGGAAACGGGACTAGCGGGAATAATTCCCTACGAGCAGTACTTC. Encoded protein: CASSGETGLAGIIPYEQYF.

The chain couples TRBV28 to TRBJ1-2, with TRBD1 as a possible D gene (5 bases). The CDR3 extends over 15 amino acids. Germline values: CDR1 MDHEN, CDR2 SYDVKM. V dropped 5 bases and J dropped 1 base, with 14 bases sitting between them. The CDR3 sequence is CASSPGGRGNYGYTF. The CDR3 region has the DNA TGTGCCAGCAGTCCCGGCGGGAGGGGTAACTATGGCTACACCTTC.

The V gene is TRBV6-5, the J gene TRBJ2-3, with TRBD2 matching over 7 bases. The CDR3 spans 15 residues. J lost 13 bases, V lost 7 bases, and 20 bases had no gene match. Germline CDR1 MNHEY, CDR2 SVGAGI. The CDR3 bases are TGTGCCAGCACCCTGTTTATGAGCCCGGGACTACCGAAGTATTTT. The encoded protein is CASTLFMSPGLPKYF.

The rearrangement uses TRBV10-3 and TRBJ2-3, with unresolved D. Trimming shortened V by 4 bases and J by 2 bases, and 16 bases separated the two germline ends. In germline, CDR1 is ENHRY, CDR2 SYGVKD. The CDR3 loop spans 16 amino acids. Here the CDR3 DNA reads TGTGCCATCAGTGGGAGCGAAACAGATTTCACAGATACGCAGTATTTT. Translation: CAISGSETDFTDTQYF.

The rearrangement uses TRBV27 and TRBJ2-3; 10 bases fit TRBD2. The length of the CDR3 is 16 residues. The V gene end was trimmed by 5 bases and the J gene end by 4 bases; junction bases not matched to a gene: 9. CDR1 and CDR2 from the germline V gene are MNHEY and SMNVEV (reference sequence). The CDR3 nucleotides are TGTGCCAGCAGTACCCGAAGCGGGAGGGGCCCAGATACGCAGTATTTT. Protein sequence: CASSTRSGRGPDTQYF.

CDR3 sequence (DNA): TGTGCCAGCTCACTAGGACGTTCGGGGAACACTGAAGCTTTCTTT. Translating gives CASSLGRSGNTEAFF. The genes are TRBV18 and TRBJ1-1; D is unclear. V was cut by 4 bases and J by 1 base, with 13 bases left in between. Germline CDR1 reads KGHSH; CDR2 reads LQKENI. The CDR3 length is 15 residues.